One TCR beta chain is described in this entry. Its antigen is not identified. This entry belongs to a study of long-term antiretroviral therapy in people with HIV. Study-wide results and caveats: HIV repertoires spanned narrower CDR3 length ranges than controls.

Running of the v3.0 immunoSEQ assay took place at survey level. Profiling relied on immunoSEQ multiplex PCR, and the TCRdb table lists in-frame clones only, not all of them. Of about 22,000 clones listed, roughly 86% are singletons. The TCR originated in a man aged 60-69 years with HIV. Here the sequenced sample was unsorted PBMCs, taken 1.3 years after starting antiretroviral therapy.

CDR3 nucleotide sequence: TGTGCCAGCAAAAGCCATGGCTACACCTTC. Its translation: CASKSHGYTF. This chain links TRBV27 with TRBJ1-2; unclear D gene. Looked up from germline, CDR1 is MNHEY and CDR2 is SMNVEV (reference sequence). With 7 bases removed from V and 6 bases from J, the gap between germline ends came to 6 bases. The length of the CDR3 is 10 residues.